The sequence of this T cell receptor beta chain was determined in a study of graft-versus-host responses after intestinal transplantation. Comments on this clone: Antigen specificity is unknown.

The table came from immunoSEQ multiplex PCR; TCRdb's copy has only in-frame clones and leaves some out. The sample lists around 100,000 clones, roughly 84% occurring once. V was pared by 5 bases and J by 1 base, with 12 bases of the junction left unmatched. This CDR3 comprises 17 residues. Germline assignment: CDR1 SEHNR and CDR2 FQNEAQ (reference sequence). The receptor's source is a human donor who was the organ donor for an intestinal transplant. The V and J genes are TRBV7-9 and TRBJ2-5; 8 bases line up with TRBD2. The input for sequencing was unstimulated CD4+ T cells sorted from spleen or lymph node cells, taken before transplant. The CDR3 loop is CASSPDIAGPLQETQYF. CDR3 sequence (DNA): TGTGCCAGCAGCCCAGACATAGCGGGGCCACTCCAAGAGACCCAGTACTTC.